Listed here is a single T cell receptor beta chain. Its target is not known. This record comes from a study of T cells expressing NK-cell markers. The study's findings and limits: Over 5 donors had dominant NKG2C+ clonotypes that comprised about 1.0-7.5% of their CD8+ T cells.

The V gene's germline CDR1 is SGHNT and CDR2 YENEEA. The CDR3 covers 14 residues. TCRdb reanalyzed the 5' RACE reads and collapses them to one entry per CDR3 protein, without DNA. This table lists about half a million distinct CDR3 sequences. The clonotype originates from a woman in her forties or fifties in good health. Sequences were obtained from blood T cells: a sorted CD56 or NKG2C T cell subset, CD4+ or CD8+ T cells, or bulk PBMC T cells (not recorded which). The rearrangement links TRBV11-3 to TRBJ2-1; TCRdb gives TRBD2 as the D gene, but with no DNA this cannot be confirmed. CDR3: CASSLDGSRDEQFF.